What follows describes a single T cell receptor beta chain. This clonotype was seen many times. Its cognate antigen has yet to be identified. One base away there is no much larger clone; base qualities are not given. What this sample's time point label stands for: before trial treatment. The donors came from RACIN, which was a single-arm phase I dose-escalation trial that paired nivolumab and ipilimumab with aspirin, low-dose cyclophosphamide and low-dose radiotherapy. To be eligible, a patient needed to have an advanced solid tumor that was TIL-negative. The sample comes from a study of low-dose radiotherapy and immunotherapy resistance in tumors (dated by TCRdb to the early 2020s). Broadly, across the study: Cohort 1 received 0.5 Gy per fraction every 2 weeks, with a prescribed total PTV dose of 6.5 Gy. In Cohort 2, 1 Gy per fraction was delivered every two weeks, for a total of 13 Gy over 26 weeks. Patients were given nivolumab as a 240 mg flat dose every two weeks and ipilimumab at 1 mg/kg every six weeks, with both drugs delivered intravenously. Cyclophosphamide 200 mg/m2 was administered intravenously every two weeks, one day before each radiation and immunotherapy administration. Aspirin 300 mg was taken orally once daily by patients for four cycles, starting on cycle 1 day 1. Randomization of trial participants into treatment groups was not performed. The translational analysis covered eight patients: three from the first dose cohort and the first five from the second dose cohort.

The listed sequencing device is Illumina HiSeq 2500. First-strand cDNA was synthesized using Superscript III and a set of TRAV- and TRBV-specific primers, so that both TCRalpha and TCRbeta chains were covered. TCRs were amplified with Phusion for roughly 20 PCR cycles, with a constant-region primer paired with the adapter attached to the V primers. Isolated mRNA was amplified with the MessageAmp II aRNA Amplification Kit, using an approximately 17-hour in vitro transcription at 37°C. The Dynabeads mRNA DIRECT Purification Kit was used to isolate the mRNA for TCR sequencing. A second approximately 25-cycle Phusion PCR added indexed Illumina adapters, and products were purified with AMPure XP beads. As for the original processing: Custom Perl scripts pooled TCR sequences encoding the same protein, removed out-of-frame sequences and computed each clonotype's abundance. The analysis excluded TCR sequences that were supported by just one read. The metrics used to describe the repertoires included Shannon entropy, Gini index, clonality, richness, and the frequency of TCRs shared between repertoires. The public reads were run again by TCRdb, first through fastp at Q25 and then through MiXCR, and only productive beta chains were kept. Every CDR3 protein is listed once, alongside the most common genes and DNA of its rows. The V and J calls were not made by the authors but by TCRdb's processing. The sample table holds tens of thousands of distinct CDR3 sequences, of which 15% to 20% were seen once. The top ten clones comprise roughly 2.8% of the sample.

Including cysteine and phenylalanine, the CDR3 has 13 amino acids. The retained sequence is limited to the CDR3, 39 bases, with the frame set at the first base. Sequences SGDLS (CDR1) and YYNGEE (CDR2) are obtained from the germline V gene. V is reduced by 4 bases and J by 2 bases, leaving a spacing of 10 bases between them. Material: PBMCs, obtained before treatment. The sequence was obtained from a male donor with prostate cancer. In this chain, TRBV9 is recombined with TRBJ2-7; no D gene is confidently identified. The CDR3: CASSPQPAYEQYF. In nucleotides, the sequence is TGTGCCAGCAGCCCTCAACCAGCCTACGAGCAGTACTTC.